The present T cell receptor (beta chain) was sequenced within a study of cytomegalovirus exposure and HLA in healthy donors. As for the study in general: An early release of data contained approximately 85 million unique TCRs, which came from HLA-typed donors. General study findings and limits: With DRB1 most and HLA-C fewest, TCR association rates differed between HLA loci in a later analysis. HLA alleles showed associations with approximately 15,000 TCR beta sequences in a later analysis, at a 0.05 false discovery rate. Later analysis demonstrated an association between a missense DCLRE1C variant and TCR beta V- and J-gene trimming.

This clone has more than one count but fewer than ten. As yet, its antigen is unknown. The CDR3 loop spans 14 amino acids. From germline, CDR1 is SGHNT and CDR2 YYREEE (reference sequence). V was pared by 4 bases and J by 4 bases, with 3 bases of the junction left unmatched. The study ran its PCR with 60 Vbeta and 13 Jbeta primers. Only in-frame clones appear in the TCRdb table, and some are missing; sequencing was by immunoSEQ multiplex PCR. This table has 55,000 to 80,000 clones, 75% appearing once. The sequence was collected from a man aged 55 to 69 in good health and CMV-seropositive. The sequenced sample was PBMCs. The chain is built from TRBV5-4 and TRBJ2-5; TRBD2 matches at 11 bases. CDR3 in DNA: TGTGCCAGCAGCCCTAGCGGGGGGAGAGAGACCCAGTACTTC. Translated, it gives CASSPSGGRETQYF.